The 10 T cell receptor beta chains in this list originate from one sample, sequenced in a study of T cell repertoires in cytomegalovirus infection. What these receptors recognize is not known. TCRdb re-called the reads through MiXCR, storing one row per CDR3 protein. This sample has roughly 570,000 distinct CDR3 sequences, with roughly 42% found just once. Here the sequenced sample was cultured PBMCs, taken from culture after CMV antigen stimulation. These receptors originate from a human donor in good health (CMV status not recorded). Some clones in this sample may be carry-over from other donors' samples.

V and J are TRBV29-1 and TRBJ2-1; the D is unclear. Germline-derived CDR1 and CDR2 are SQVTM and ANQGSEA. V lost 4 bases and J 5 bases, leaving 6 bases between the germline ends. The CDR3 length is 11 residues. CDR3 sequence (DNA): TGCAGCGTTGGAAGGGACAATGAGCAGTTCTTC. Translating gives CSVGRDNEQFF.

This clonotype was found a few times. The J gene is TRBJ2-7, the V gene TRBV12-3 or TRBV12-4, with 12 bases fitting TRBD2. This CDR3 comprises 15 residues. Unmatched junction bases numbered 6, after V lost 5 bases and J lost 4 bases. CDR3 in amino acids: CASSPSSGRGYEQYF. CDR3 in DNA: TGTGCCAGCAGTCCGTCTAGCGGGAGGGGGTACGAGCAGTACTTC.

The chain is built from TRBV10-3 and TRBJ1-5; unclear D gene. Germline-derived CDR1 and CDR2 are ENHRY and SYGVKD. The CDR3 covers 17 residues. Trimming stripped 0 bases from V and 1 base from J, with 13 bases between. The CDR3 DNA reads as TGTGCCATCAGTGAGTCGTCGCAAGGTAGGAGCAATCAGCCCCAGCATTTT. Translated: CAISESSQGRSNQPQHF.

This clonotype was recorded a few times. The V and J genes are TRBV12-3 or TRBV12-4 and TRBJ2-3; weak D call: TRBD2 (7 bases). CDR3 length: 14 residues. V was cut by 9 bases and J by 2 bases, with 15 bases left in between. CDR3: CASQGGVLTDTQYF. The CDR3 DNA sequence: TGTGCCAGTCAAGGGGGGGTTCTCACAGATACGCAGTATTTT.

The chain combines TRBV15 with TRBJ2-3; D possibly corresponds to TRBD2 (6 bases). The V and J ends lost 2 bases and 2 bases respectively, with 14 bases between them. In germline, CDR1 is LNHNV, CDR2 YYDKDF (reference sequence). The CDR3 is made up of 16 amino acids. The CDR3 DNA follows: TGTGCCACCAGCAGAACGATGGGGGGACTCACAGATACGCAGTATTTT. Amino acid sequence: CATSRTMGGLTDTQYF. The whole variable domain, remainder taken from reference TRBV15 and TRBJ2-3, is DAMVIQNPRYQVTQFGKPVTLSCSQTLNHNVMYWYQQKSSQAPKLLFHYYDKDFNNEADTPDNFQSRRPNTSFCFLDIRSPGLGDTAMYLCATSRTMGGLTDTQYFGPGTRLTVL.

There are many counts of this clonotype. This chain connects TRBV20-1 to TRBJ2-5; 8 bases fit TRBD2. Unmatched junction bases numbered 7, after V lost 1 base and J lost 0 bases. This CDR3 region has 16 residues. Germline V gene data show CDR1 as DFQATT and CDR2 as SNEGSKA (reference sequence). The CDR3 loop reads CSARGGGFGDQETQYF. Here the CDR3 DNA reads TGCAGTGCTAGAGGCGGGGGGTTCGGGGACCAAGAGACCCAGTACTTC.

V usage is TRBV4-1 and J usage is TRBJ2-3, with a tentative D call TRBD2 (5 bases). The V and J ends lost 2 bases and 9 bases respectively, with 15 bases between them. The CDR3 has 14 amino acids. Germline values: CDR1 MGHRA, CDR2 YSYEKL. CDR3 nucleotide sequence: TGCGCCAGCAGCCAAAGGACCGGACTCGACACGCAGTATTTT. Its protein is CASSQRTGLDTQYF.

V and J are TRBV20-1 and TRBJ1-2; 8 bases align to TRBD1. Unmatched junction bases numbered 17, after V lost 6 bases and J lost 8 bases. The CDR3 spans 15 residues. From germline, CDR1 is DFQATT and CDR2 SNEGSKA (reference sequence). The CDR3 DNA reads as TGCAGTGCCACACCACTGACAGGGGCGTATCGAGGCTACACCTTC. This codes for CSATPLTGAYRGYTF.

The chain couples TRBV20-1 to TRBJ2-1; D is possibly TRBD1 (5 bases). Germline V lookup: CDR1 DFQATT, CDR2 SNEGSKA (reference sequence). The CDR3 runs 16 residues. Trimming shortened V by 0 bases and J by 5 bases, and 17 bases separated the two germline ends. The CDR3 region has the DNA TGCAGTGCTAGAGATAAGCCAGGGTATGGGAACAATGAGCAGTTCTTC. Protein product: CSARDKPGYGNNEQFF.

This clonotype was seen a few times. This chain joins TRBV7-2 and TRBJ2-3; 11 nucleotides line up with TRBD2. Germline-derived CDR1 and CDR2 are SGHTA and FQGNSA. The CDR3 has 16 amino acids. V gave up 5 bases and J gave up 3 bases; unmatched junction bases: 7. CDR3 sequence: CASSPNSGGETDTQYF. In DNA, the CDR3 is TGTGCCAGCAGCCCCAATAGCGGGGGGGAGACAGATACGCAGTATTTT.